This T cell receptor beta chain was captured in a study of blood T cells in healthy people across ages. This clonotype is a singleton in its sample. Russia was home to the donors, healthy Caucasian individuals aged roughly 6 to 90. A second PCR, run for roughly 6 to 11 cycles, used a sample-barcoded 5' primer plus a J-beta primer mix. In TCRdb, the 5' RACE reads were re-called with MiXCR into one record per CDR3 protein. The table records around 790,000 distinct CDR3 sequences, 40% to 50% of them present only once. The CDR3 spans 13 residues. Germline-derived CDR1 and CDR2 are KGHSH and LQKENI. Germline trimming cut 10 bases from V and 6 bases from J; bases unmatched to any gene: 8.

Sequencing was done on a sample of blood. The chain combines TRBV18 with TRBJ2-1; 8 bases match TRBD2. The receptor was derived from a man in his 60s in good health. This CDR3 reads CATVAGSRNEQFF. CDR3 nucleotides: TGTGCCACCGTAGCGGGGTCCCGCAATGAGCAGTTCTTC.